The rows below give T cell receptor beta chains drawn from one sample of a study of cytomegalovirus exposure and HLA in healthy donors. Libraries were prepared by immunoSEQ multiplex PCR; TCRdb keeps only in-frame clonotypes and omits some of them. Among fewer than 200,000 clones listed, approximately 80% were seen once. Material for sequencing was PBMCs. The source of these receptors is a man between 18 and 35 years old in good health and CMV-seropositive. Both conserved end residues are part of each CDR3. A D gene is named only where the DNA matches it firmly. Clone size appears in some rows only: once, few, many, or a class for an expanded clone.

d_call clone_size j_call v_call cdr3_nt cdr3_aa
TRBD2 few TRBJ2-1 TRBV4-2 TGTGCCAGCAGCCTCACGACTAGCGGGGGCAATGAGCAGTTCTTC CASSLTTSGGNEQFF
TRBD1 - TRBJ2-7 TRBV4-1 TGCGCCAGCAGCCAGGGACAGGGAAAGACCTACGAGCAGTACTTC CASSQGQGKTYEQYF
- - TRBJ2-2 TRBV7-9 TGTGCCAGCAGCGCGACCGGGGAGCTGTTTTTT CASSATGELFF
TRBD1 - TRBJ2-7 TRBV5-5 TGTGCCAGCAGCTTGTATGACAGGGGTTACGAGCAGTACTTC CASSLYDRGYEQYF
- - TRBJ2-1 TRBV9 TGTGCCAGCAGCGTAGGCGAGGTCTACAATGAGCAGTTCTTC CASSVGEVYNEQFF
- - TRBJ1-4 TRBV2 TGTGCCAGCAGTGAATGGGCCGGCGGGGGTAATGAAAAACTGTTTTTT CASSEWAGGGNEKLFF
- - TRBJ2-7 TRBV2 TGTGCCAGCAGGTACAGGGCCTACGAGCAGTACTTC CASRYRAYEQYF
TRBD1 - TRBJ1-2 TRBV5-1 TGCGCCAGCAGCTTAAGTTCCGGGACAGGGGAGTATGGCTACACCTTC CASSLSSGTGEYGYTF
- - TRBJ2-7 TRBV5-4 TGTGCCAGCAGGGCCCACGGGAGAGGGCCCCACGAGCAGTACTTC CASRAHGRGPHEQYF
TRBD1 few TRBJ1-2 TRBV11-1 TGTGCCAGCAGCTTGCACCCGGGACAGGGGAACTATGGCTACACCTTC CASSLHPGQGNYGYTF
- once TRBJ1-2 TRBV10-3 TGTGCCATCAATGAGGGCTCTAACTATGGCTACACCTTC CAINEGSNYGYTF
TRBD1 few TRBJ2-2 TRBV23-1 TGCGCCAGCACCCACCCGGTAGACAGGGCGCGGATCAACACCGGGGAGCTGTTTTTT CASTHPVDRARINTGELFF
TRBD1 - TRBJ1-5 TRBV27 TGTGCCAGCAGTTTATGGACAGGGGATCAGCCCCAGCATTTT CASSLWTGDQPQHF
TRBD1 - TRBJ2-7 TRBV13 TGTGCCAGCAGCCTCCGAGGGGGCGGCGGTTCCTACGAGCAGTACTTC CASSLRGGGGSYEQYF
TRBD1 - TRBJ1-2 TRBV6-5 TGTGCCAGCAGCCGAACAGGGGTAGGCTATGGCTACACCTTC CASSRTGVGYGYTF
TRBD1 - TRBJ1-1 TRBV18 TGTGCCAGCTCAGCAGGGGGCGTTGGGAACACTGAAGCTTTCTTT CASSAGGVGNTEAFF